This TCR beta chain was found in a study of cytomegalovirus exposure and HLA in healthy donors. 13 Jbeta primers and 60 Vbeta primers were used for the PCR. The assay was immunoSEQ multiplex PCR, and TCRdb's table has in-frame clones only and misses some. The repertoire holds about 110,000 clones, with about two thirds as singletons. In nominal health when sampled, donors likely had unrecorded immune exposures nonetheless. The sample taken for sequencing was PBMCs. The source of this sequence is a boy younger than 18 in good health and CMV-seronegative.

CDR3 sequence reads: CASSLNAGNTGELFF. The CDR3 region has the DNA TGTGCCAGCAGCTTAAACGCGGGGAACACCGGGGAGCTGTTTTTT. The chain is built from TRBV7-2 and TRBJ2-2; possible D gene TRBD2, 5 bases. Germline lookup yields CDR1 SGHTA and CDR2 FQGNSA. There are 15 residues in the CDR3. The germline V and J ends were trimmed by 2 bases and 1 base, with 8 bases remaining between them.